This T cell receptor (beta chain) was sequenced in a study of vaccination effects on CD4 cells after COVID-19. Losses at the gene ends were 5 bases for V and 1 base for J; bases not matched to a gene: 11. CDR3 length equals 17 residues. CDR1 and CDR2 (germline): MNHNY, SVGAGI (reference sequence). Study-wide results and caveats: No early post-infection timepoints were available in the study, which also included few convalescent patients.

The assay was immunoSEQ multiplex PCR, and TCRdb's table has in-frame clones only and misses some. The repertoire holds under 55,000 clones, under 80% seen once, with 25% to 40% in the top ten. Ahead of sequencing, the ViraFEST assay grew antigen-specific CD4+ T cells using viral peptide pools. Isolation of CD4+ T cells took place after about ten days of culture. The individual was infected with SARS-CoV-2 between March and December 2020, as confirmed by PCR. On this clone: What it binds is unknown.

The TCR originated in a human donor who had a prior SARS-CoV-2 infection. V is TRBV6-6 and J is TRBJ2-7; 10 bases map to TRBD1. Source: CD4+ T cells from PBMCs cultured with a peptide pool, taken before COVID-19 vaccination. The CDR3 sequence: CASSQPRQGAFSYEQYF. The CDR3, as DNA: TGTGCCAGCAGTCAGCCCCGACAGGGGGCTTTTTCCTACGAGCAGTACTTC.